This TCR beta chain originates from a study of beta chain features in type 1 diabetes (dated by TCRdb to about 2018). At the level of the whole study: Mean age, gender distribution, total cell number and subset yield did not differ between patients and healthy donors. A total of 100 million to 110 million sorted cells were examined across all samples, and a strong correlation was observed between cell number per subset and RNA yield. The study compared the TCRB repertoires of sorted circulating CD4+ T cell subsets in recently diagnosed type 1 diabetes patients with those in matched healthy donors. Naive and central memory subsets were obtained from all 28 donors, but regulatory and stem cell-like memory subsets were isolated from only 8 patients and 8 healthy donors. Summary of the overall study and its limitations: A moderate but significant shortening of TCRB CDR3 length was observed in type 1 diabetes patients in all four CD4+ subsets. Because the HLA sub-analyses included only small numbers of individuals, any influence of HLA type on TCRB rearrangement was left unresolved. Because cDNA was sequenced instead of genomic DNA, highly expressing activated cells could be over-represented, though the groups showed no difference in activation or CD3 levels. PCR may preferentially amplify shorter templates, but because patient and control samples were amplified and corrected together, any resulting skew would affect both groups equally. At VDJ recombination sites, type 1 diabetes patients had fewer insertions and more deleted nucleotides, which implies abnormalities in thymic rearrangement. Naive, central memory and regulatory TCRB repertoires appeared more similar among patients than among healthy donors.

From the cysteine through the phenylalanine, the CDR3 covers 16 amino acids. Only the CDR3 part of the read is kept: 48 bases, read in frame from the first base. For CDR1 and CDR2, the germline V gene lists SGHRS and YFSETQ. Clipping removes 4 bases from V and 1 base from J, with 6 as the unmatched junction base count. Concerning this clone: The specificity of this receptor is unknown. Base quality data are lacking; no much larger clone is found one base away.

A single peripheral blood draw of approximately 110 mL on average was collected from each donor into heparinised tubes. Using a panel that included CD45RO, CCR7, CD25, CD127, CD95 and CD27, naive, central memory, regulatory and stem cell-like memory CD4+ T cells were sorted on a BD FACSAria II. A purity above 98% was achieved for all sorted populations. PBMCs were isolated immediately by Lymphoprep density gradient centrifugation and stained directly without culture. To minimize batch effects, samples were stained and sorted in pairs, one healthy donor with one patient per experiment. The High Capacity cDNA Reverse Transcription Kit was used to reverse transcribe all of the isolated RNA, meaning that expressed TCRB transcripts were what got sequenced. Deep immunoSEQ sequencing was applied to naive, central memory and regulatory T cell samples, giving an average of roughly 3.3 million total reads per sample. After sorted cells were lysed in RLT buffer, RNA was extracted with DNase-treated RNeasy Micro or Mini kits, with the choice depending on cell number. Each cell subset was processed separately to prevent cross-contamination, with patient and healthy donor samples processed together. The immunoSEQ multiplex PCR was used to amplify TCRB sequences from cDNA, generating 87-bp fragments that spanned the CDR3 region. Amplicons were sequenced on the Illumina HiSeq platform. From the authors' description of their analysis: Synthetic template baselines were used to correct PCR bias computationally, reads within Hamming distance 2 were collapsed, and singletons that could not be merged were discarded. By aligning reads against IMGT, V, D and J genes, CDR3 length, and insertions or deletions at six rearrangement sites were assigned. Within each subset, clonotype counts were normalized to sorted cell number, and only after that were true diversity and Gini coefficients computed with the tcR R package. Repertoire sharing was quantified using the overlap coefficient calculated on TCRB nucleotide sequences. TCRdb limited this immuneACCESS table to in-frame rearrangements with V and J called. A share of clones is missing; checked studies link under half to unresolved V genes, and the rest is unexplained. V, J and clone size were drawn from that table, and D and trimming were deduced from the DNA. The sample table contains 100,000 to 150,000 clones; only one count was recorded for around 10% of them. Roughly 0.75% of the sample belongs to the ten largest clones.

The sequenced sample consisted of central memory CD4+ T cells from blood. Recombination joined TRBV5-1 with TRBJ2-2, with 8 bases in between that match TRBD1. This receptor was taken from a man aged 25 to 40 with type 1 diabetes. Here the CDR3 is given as CASSKPGTGNTGELFF. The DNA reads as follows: TGCGCCAGCAGCAAACCCGGGACAGGGAACACCGGGGAGCTGTTTTTT. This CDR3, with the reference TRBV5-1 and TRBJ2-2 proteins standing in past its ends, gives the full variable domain KAGVTQTPRYLIKTRGQQVTLSCSPISGHRSVSWYQQTPGQGLQFLFEYFSETQRNKGNFPGRFSGRQFSNSRSEMNVSTLELGDSALYLCASSKPGTGNTGELFFGEGSRLTVL.